A single sample is the source of the 7 T cell receptor beta chains below, sequenced in a study of control samples from healthy donors and cancer patients. Assay: immunoSEQ multiplex PCR; the TCRdb copy retains only in-frame clones and omits some. The repertoire holds about 99,000 clones, with roughly 90% as singletons. Sequencing was performed on PBMCs. Receptors originate from a man between 60 and 75 years old with lung cancer.

The J gene is TRBJ2-5, the V gene TRBV5-4; D is perhaps TRBD1 or TRBD2 (5 bases each). The CDR3 consists of 14 residues. From germline, CDR1 is SGHNT and CDR2 YYREEE (reference sequence). Trimming took 4 bases from V and 5 from J, leaving 15 bases between them. CDR3 sequence: CASSPVRGVETQYF. CDR3 nucleotide sequence: TGTGCCAGCAGCCCCGTTCGAGGGGTGGAGACCCAGTACTTC.

This clone was found once. The rearrangement links TRBV7-3 to TRBJ1-1, with no clear D. CDR1 SGHTA and CDR2 FQGTGA come from the germline V gene. The V end was cut by 0 bases, the J end by 1 base, with 3 bases between. The CDR3 loop spans 13 amino acids. CDR3 amino acids: CASSLTQNTEAFF. CDR3 DNA: TGTGCCAGCAGCTTAACCCAGAACACTGAAGCTTTCTTT.

V is TRBV14 and J is TRBJ2-3; D remains ambiguous. V gave up 5 bases and J gave up 6 bases, with 6 bases separating them. Germline values: CDR1 SGHDN, CDR2 FVKESK. The CDR3 consists of 11 residues. The CDR3 DNA reads as TGTGCCAGCAGCTGGCACGATACGCAGTATTTT. This gives the protein CASSWHDTQYF.

The chain combines TRBV9 with TRBJ2-5; D is unresolved. Germline V gene lookup returns CDR1 SGDLS and CDR2 YYNGEE. V lost 0 bases, J lost 5 bases, and 8 bases lay in between. The CDR3 runs to 13 residues. As DNA, the CDR3 is TGTGCCAGCAGCGTAGCCGTCGAGGAGACCCAGTACTTC. Translated: CASSVAVEETQYF.

The chain employs TRBV24-1 and TRBJ2-3; no clear D gene. Germline assignment: CDR1 KGHDR and CDR2 SFDVKD. There are 12 residues in the CDR3. The V end was cut by 5 bases, the J end by 5 bases, with 7 bases between. The CDR3 is CATSAPGDTQYF. CDR3 sequence (DNA): TGTGCCACCAGTGCCCCCGGAGATACGCAGTATTTT.

The V gene is TRBV2, the J gene TRBJ1-1; D might be TRBD1 (5 bases). CDR1 and CDR2 (germline): SNHLY, FYNNEI. The germline V and J ends were trimmed by 2 bases and 10 bases, with 17 bases remaining between them. The CDR3 runs to 14 residues. CDR3 amino acids: CASSENREGSGAFF. DNA of the CDR3: TGTGCCAGCAGTGAAAACCGTGAGGGGAGCGGAGCTTTCTTT.

The chain carries TRBV9 and TRBJ2-5; D gene unclear. Germline CDR1 is SGDLS and CDR2 is YYNGEE. The CDR3 loop spans 14 amino acids. V lost 0 bases and J lost 0, with 6 bases in between. The CDR3 spells CASSVGLNQETQYF. In DNA, the CDR3 is TGTGCCAGCAGCGTAGGGCTAAACCAAGAGACCCAGTACTTC.